The rows below give T cell receptor beta chains drawn from one sample of a study of PD-L1 blockade in urothelial cancer. The table came from immunoSEQ multiplex PCR; TCRdb's copy has only in-frame clones and leaves some out. Here the sample spans some 84,000 clones, 82% being singletons. Sequences were derived from PBMCs, sampled around atezolizumab (anti-PD-L1) treatment. These receptors originate from an older man with urothelial cancer. Both conserved end residues are part of each CDR3. Fields, in order: V gene, CDR3 length, D gene, J gene, clone size, CDR3 protein, CDR3 DNA. A D gene is named only where the DNA matches it firmly. Clone size is given for some rows only: seen once, a few or many times, or a class if the clone is expanded.

TRBV6-5,14,TRBD1,TRBJ1-1,.,CASSSGTGNTEAFF,TGTGCCAGCAGCTCCGGGACAGGGAACACTGAAGCTTTCTTT
TRBV18,14,.,TRBJ2-7,.,CASSPLQGSYEQYF,TGTGCCAGCTCACCACTGCAGGGTTCCTACGAGCAGTACTTC
TRBV28,14,.,TRBJ1-5,.,CASSVTISNQPQHF,TGTGCCAGTTCAGTTACTATTAGCAATCAGCCCCAGCATTTT
TRBV5-8,16,TRBD2,TRBJ2-5,.,CASSGLAGGPDETQYF,TGTGCCAGCTCGGGACTAGCGGGGGGGCCTGATGAGACCCAGTACTTC
TRBV11-2,14,TRBD1,TRBJ2-7,.,CASSQRDSSYEQYF,TGTGCCAGCAGCCAGAGGGACAGCTCCTACGAGCAGTACTTC
TRBV6-1,13,.,TRBJ1-4,few,CASSDATNEKLFF,TGTGCCAGCAGTGACGCAACTAATGAAAAACTGTTTTTT
TRBV6-1,15,.,TRBJ1-5,.,CASRGYLGGNQPQHF,TGTGCCAGCAGGGGGTACCTGGGAGGCAATCAGCCCCAGCATTTT
TRBV6-6,15,TRBD2,TRBJ2-6,.,CASSNGGYGANVLTF,TGTGCCAGCAGCAACGGGGGGTATGGGGCCAACGTCCTGACTTTC
TRBV28,15,TRBD1,TRBJ2-7,.,CASSSRQGEPYEQYF,TGTGCCAGCAGCTCCCGACAGGGAGAGCCCTACGAGCAGTACTTC
TRBV5-4,14,.,TRBJ1-1,.,CASSLARANTEAFF,TGTGCCAGCAGCTTGGCCAGGGCGAACACTGAAGCTTTCTTT
TRBV5-4,13,.,TRBJ1-2,.,CASSLEQLDGYTF,TGTGCCAGCAGCTTGGAACAGCTTGATGGCTACACCTTC
TRBV11-3,16,.,TRBJ2-1,.,CASSLDSDGSYNEQFF,TGTGCCAGCAGCTTAGATAGTGACGGGAGCTACAATGAGCAGTTCTTC
TRBV6-5,13,TRBD1,TRBJ2-7,.,CASRSGQGGEQYF,TGTGCCAGCAGATCCGGACAGGGCGGCGAGCAGTACTTC
TRBV5-1,15,TRBD2,TRBJ2-3,.,CASSLSAGVPDTQYF,TGCGCCAGCAGCTTGTCGGCGGGAGTACCAGATACGCAGTATTTT
TRBV9,16,TRBD2,TRBJ2-1,.,CASSVSSLADTNEQFF,TGTGCCAGCAGCGTGTCGTCACTAGCGGACACCAATGAGCAGTTCTTC
TRBV19,16,.,TRBJ2-7,.,CASSIVGGYGSYEQYF,TGTGCCAGTAGTATAGTGGGGGGTTATGGATCCTACGAGCAGTACTTC
TRBV4-2,16,TRBD1,TRBJ1-2,.,CASSQGPGTGGAGYTF,TGTGCCAGCAGCCAGGGCCCAGGGACAGGGGGAGCTGGCTACACCTTC
TRBV13,15,TRBD1,TRBJ1-1,.,CASSSGTESGTEAFF,TGTGCCAGCAGCTCCGGGACAGAGTCGGGAACTGAAGCTTTCTTT
TRBV10-3,14,.,TRBJ1-6,few,CATVGESAGSPLHF,TGTGCCACCGTCGGGGAGTCGGCTGGTTCACCCCTCCACTTT
TRBV29-1,14,TRBD1,TRBJ2-3,few,CSVEGQVGTDTQYF,TGCAGCGTTGAGGGACAGGTTGGGACAGATACGCAGTATTTT
TRBV2,14,.,TRBJ1-5,once,CASSDRVGNQPQHF,TGTGCCAGCAGTGACAGGGTGGGCAATCAGCCCCAGCATTTT
TRBV7-2,15,TRBD1,TRBJ2-1,few,CASSLDYRGEDEQFF,TGTGCCAGCAGCTTAGACTACAGGGGTGAGGATGAGCAGTTCTTC
TRBV4-1,15,.,TRBJ2-1,.,CASSQVGASEVEQFF,TGCGCCAGCAGCCAAGTGGGAGCTAGCGAGGTCGAGCAGTTCTTC
TRBV19,16,TRBD1,TRBJ1-2,many,CASSATHSEGAGGYTF,TGTGCCAGTAGTGCCACGCATTCTGAGGGGGCGGGTGGCTACACCTTC
TRBV2,13,.,TRBJ1-2,.,CASSGTAQYGYTF,TGTGCCAGCAGTGGGACAGCCCAATATGGCTACACCTTC
TRBV6-5,15,TRBD2,TRBJ2-1,.,CASSSYGLAGGEQFF,TGTGCCAGCAGTTCTTATGGACTAGCGGGAGGTGAGCAGTTCTTC
TRBV7-9,15,.,TRBJ2-3,.,CASSLWGGGTDTQYF,TGTGCCAGCAGCTTATGGGGGGGCGGGACAGATACGCAGTATTTT
TRBV5-1,15,.,TRBJ2-5,.,CASSLPTGNQETQYF,TGCGCCAGCAGCCTCCCGACAGGCAACCAAGAGACCCAGTACTTC
TRBV18,21,TRBD2,TRBJ2-1,.,CASSPNSAAGVRSGSYNEQFF,TGTGCCAGCTCACCTAATTCGGCAGCGGGAGTCCGGTCTGGCTCCTACAATGAGCAGTTCTTC
TRBV5-4,14,.,TRBJ2-7,few,CASSFKTGSYEQYF,TGTGCCAGCAGCTTCAAAACAGGAAGCTACGAGCAGTACTTC
TRBV6-1,17,.,TRBJ1-3,.,CASSAYGAGGSGNTIYF,TGTGCCAGCAGTGCCTATGGGGCGGGGGGTTCCGGAAACACCATATATTTT
TRBV5-1,15,TRBD1,TRBJ1-2,few,CASSLGGQGIYGYTF,TGCGCCAGCAGCTTGGGGGGACAGGGCATCTATGGCTACACCTTC
TRBV5-1,14,.,TRBJ2-2,.,CASKRTPNTGELFF,TGCGCCAGCAAAAGGACTCCCAACACCGGGGAGCTGTTTTTT
TRBV9,14,TRBD1,TRBJ2-7,once,CASSHGQGPYEQYF,TGTGCCAGCTCGCATGGACAGGGGCCCTACGAGCAGTACTTC
TRBV25-1,15,TRBD2,TRBJ2-5,.,CASSAASGRQETQYF,TGTGCCAGCAGTGCGGCTAGCGGGAGGCAAGAGACCCAGTACTTC
TRBV5-1,14,.,TRBJ2-1,.,CASSLDRVNNEQFF,TGCGCCAGCAGCTTGGACAGGGTAAACAATGAGCAGTTCTTC
TRBV9,16,.,TRBJ2-7,.,CASSPNLGGLQAEQYF,TGTGCCAGCAGTCCGAATCTGGGGGGTTTACAGGCCGAGCAGTACTTC
TRBV2,15,.,TRBJ1-2,.,CASSPDTGQGYGYTF,TGTGCCAGCAGCCCGGATACAGGGCAGGGGTATGGCTACACCTTC
TRBV7-2,17,TRBD1,TRBJ2-1,.,CASSLFPGTGVNNEQFF,TGTGCCAGCAGCTTATTTCCCGGGACAGGGGTTAATAATGAGCAGTTCTTC
TRBV5-1,14,TRBD1,TRBJ2-7,.,CASRIGQGGHEQYF,TGCGCCAGCAGAATTGGACAGGGAGGACACGAGCAGTACTTC
TRBV6-5,14,.,TRBJ1-3,.,CASSPTASGNTIYF,TGTGCCAGCAGCCCGACAGCCTCTGGAAACACCATATATTTT
TRBV7-6,16,TRBD2,TRBJ2-1,.,CASSSRGLAGVHEQFF,TGTGCCAGCAGCTCGAGGGGTCTAGCGGGAGTACATGAGCAGTTCTTC
TRBV7-9,15,.,TRBJ2-6,many,CASSLTGGGANVLTF,TGTGCCAGCAGCCTAACGGGTGGTGGGGCCAACGTCCTGACTTTC
TRBV11-2,14,.,TRBJ1-6,.,CASSPRRDNSPLHF,TGTGCCAGCAGCCCTCGCAGGGATAATTCACCCCTCCACTTT
TRBV7-9,14,TRBD1,TRBJ1-3,.,CASSSGTGDSTIYF,TGTGCCAGCAGCTCCGGGACAGGGGATAGCACCATATATTTT
TRBV7-2,14,TRBD2,TRBJ2-7,.,CASSSGLEVHEQYF,TGTGCCAGCAGCTCGGGACTAGAAGTGCACGAGCAGTACTTC
TRBV5-8,14,TRBD1,TRBJ2-7,.,CASSPGTGFYEQYF,TGTGCCAGCAGCCCCGGGACAGGGTTCTACGAGCAGTACTTC
TRBV7-9,15,.,TRBJ1-1,.,CASSPNLDRNTEAFF,TGTGCCAGCAGCCCGAACCTCGACAGAAACACTGAAGCTTTCTTT
TRBV2,14,.,TRBJ1-1,.,CASSRDRMNTEAFF,TGTGCCAGCAGTCGTGACAGGATGAACACTGAAGCTTTCTTT
TRBV5-1,16,TRBD1,TRBJ1-1,.,CASSLGGRGTNTEAFF,TGCGCCAGCAGCTTGGGTGGCAGGGGGACGAACACTGAAGCTTTCTTT
TRBV10-3,12,.,TRBJ2-3,few,CAIREQADTQYF,TGTGCCATCAGGGAACAGGCAGATACGCAGTATTTT
TRBV30,14,TRBD1,TRBJ1-4,.,CAWSVRQGGEKLFF,TGTGCCTGGAGTGTACGGCAGGGGGGAGAAAAACTGTTTTTT
TRBV4-1,17,.,TRBJ2-3,.,CASSQGFGLNRADTQYF,TGCGCCAGCAGCCAAGGTTTCGGCCTCAACAGGGCAGATACGCAGTATTTT